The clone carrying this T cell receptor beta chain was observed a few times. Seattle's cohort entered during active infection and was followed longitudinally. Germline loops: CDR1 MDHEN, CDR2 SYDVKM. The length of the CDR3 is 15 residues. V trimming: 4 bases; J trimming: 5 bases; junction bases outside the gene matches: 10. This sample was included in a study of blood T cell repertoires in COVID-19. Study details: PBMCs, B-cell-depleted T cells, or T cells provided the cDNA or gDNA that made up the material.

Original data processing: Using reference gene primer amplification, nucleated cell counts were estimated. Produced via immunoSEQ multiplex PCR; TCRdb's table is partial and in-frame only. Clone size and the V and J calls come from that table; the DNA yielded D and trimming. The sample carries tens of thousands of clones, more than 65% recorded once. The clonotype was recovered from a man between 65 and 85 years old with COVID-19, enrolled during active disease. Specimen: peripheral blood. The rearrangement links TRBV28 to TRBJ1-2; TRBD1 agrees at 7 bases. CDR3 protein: CASSSPGQPMYGYTF. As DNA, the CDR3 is TGTGCCAGCAGTTCGCCGGGACAGCCCATGTATGGCTACACCTTC.